This T cell receptor (beta chain) is from a study of metastatic and nonmetastatic thyroid tumors. This clone showed up many times. This CDR3 is 17 amino acids long. CDR1 and CDR2 from the germline V gene are LNHNV and YYDKDF (reference sequence). V lost 0 bases and J lost 4; bases outside the gene matches: 6. Until they underwent thyroid surgery, no patient had received any treatment. TCRdb re-called the PCR reads via MiXCR. The sample has about 39,000 clones, around a fifth seen once; the top ten hold around 18%. The source is a female donor with papillary thyroid cancer or a benign thyroid nodule (not recorded which). Some clones in this sample may be carry-over from other donors' samples. This sequence joins TRBV15 and TRBJ2-1; 10 nucleotides align to TRBD2. The specimen was blood. The CDR3 sequence: CATSRDGGAGGYNEQFF. The CDR3 DNA reads TGTGCCACCAGCAGAGATGGCGGAGCGGGAGGGTACAATGAGCAGTTCTTC.